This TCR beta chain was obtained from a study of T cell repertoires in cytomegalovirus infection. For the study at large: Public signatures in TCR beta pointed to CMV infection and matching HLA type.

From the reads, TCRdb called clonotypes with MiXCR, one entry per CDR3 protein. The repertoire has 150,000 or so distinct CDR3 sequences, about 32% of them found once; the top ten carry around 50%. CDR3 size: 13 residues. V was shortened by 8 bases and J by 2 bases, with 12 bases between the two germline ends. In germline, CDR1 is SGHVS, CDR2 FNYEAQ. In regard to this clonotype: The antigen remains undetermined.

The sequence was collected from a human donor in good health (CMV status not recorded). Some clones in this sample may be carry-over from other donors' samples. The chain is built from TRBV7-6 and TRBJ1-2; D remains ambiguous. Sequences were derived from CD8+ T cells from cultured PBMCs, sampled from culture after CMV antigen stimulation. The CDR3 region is CASLGPPNYGYTF. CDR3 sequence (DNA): TGTGCCAGCTTAGGGCCTCCCAACTATGGCTACACCTTC.